A single sample is the source of the 12 T cell receptor beta chains below, sequenced in a study of somatic mutations in cytotoxic T cells in rheumatoid arthritis. Produced via immunoSEQ multiplex PCR; TCRdb's table is partial and in-frame only. The table lists fewer than 25,000 clones, approximately 84% of them singletons. Material: CD8+ T cells sorted from blood. The receptors here all came from an adult with rheumatoid arthritis.

The chain carries TRBV27 and TRBJ2-1, with D perhaps TRBD1 (6 bases). Germline CDR1 reads MNHEY; CDR2 reads SMNVEV (reference sequence). The CDR3 is made up of 12 amino acids. The V gene lost 8 bases and the J gene lost 7 bases, with 12 bases spanning the gap. CDR3 coding DNA: TGTGCCAGCGCTGGGACAAGGAATGAGCAGTTCTTC. It specifies CASAGTRNEQFF.

This rearrangement joins TRBV4-3 to TRBJ2-3; TRBD2 aligns across 11 bases. V lost 0 bases to trimming and J lost 5 bases; unmatched junction nucleotides: 4. Germline CDR1 reads LGHNA; CDR2 reads YSLEER. This CDR3 has 16 amino acids. CDR3 DNA sequence: TGCGCCAGCAGCCAAGAGGGGACTAGCGGTGGAGATACGCAGTATTTT. Translated: CASSQEGTSGGDTQYF.

J is TRBJ2-4 and V is TRBV2, with TRBD1 as a possible D gene (6 bases). Trimming left V 3 bases short and J 1 base short, with 13 bases between. The germline V gene has CDR1 SNHLY and CDR2 FYNNEI. This CDR3 is built from 16 residues. In nucleotides, the CDR3 is TGTGCCAGCAGTGATACACAGGGAGCGGCCAAAAACATTCAGTACTTC. Protein sequence: CASSDTQGAAKNIQYF. The full variable domain, rest sourced from reference TRBV2 and TRBJ2-4, is EPEVTQTPSHQVTQMGQEVILRCVPISNHLYFYWYRQILGQKVEFLVSFYNNEISEKSEIFDDQFSVERPDGSNFTLKIRSTKLEDSAMYFCASSDTQGAAKNIQYFGAGTRLSVL.

The genes are TRBV4-3 and TRBJ2-2; D assignment may be TRBD1 or TRBD2 (5 bases each). This CDR3 is 15 amino acids long. Trimming removed 5 bases from V and 7 bases from J, with 17 bases in between. CDR1 is LGHNA, CDR2 YSLEER, per germline. DNA for the CDR3: TGCGCCAGCAGCAGACTCCCGGGACCGCGCGGGGAGCTGTTTTTT. This translates into CASSRLPGPRGELFF.

In its sample, this clone was seen a few times. The same CDR3 also results from other DNA sequences found in this sample. The rearrangement links TRBV27 to TRBJ2-2; no firm D call. V lost 1 base, J lost 0 bases, and 9 bases lay in between. Germline V gene data show CDR1 as MNHEY and CDR2 as SMNVEV (reference sequence). The CDR3 totals 16 residues. This CDR3 is CASSLLGFANTGELFF. CDR3 coding DNA: TGTGCCAGCAGTTTATTAGGATTCGCGAACACCGGGGAGCTGTTTTTT.

This sequence joins TRBV6-5 and TRBJ2-7; tentatively, D is TRBD2 (5 bases). There are 16 residues in the CDR3. The germline gives CDR1 MNHEY, CDR2 SVGAGI. V lost 0 bases, J lost 0 bases, and 12 bases lay in between. The CDR3 reads CASSYSIARSSYEQYF. CDR3 in DNA: TGTGCCAGCAGTTACTCGATAGCGCGGAGCTCCTACGAGCAGTACTTC.

The chain is built from TRBV6-6 and TRBJ2-5; the D is unclear. Trimming removed 3 bases from V and 2 bases from J, with 10 bases in between. The CDR3 spans 14 residues. In germline, CDR1 is MNHNY, CDR2 SVGAGI (reference sequence). CDR3 region: CASSYLRRQETQYF. CDR3 nucleotides: TGTGCCAGCAGTTATTTGCGGCGACAAGAGACCCAGTACTTC.

This rearrangement joins TRBV7-9 to TRBJ1-2; the match to TRBD1 covers 8 bases. Germline CDR1 SEHNR, CDR2 FQNEAQ (reference sequence). With 6 bases clipped from V and 5 bases from J, the junction kept 8 bases outside the gene matches. The CDR3 consists of 14 residues. This CDR3 reads CASSTSRGRYGYTF. The CDR3 bases are TGTGCCAGCAGTACCAGCAGGGGGCGATATGGCTACACCTTC.

This chain connects TRBV14 to TRBJ2-2; D uncertain. Germline CDR1 is SGHDN and CDR2 is FVKESK. This CDR3 contains 16 residues. Trimming left V 4 bases short and J 0 bases short, with 12 bases between. The CDR3 bases are TGTGCCAGCAGCCCGGACCCGTACGCGAACACCGGGGAGCTGTTTTTT. Translation gives CASSPDPYANTGELFF.

The chain links TRBV4-1 to TRBJ1-3; D is ambiguous. CDR3 length: 14 amino acids. Germline loops: CDR1 MGHRA, CDR2 YSYEKL. V lost 1 base, J lost 2 bases, and 6 bases lay in between. The CDR3 is CASSQVGAGNTIYF. The CDR3 DNA sequence: TGCGCCAGCAGCCAAGTTGGGGCTGGAAACACCATATATTTT.

In this sample, this clone turned up a few times. The chain employs TRBV7-9 and TRBJ2-7; D might be TRBD1 (7 bases). Trimming left V 3 bases short and J 3 bases short, with 21 bases between. Germline CDR1 reads SEHNR; CDR2 reads FQNEAQ (reference sequence). CDR3 size: 17 residues. The CDR3 nucleotides are TGTGCCAGCAGCTTGATCTCAGGGGGGACCTTCGACTACGAGCAGTACTTC. It specifies CASSLISGGTFDYEQYF.

CDR3 sequence reads: CASSLDRGADTQYF. The CDR3 coding sequence is TGTGCCAGTAGCCTGGACAGGGGCGCAGATACGCAGTATTTT. The chain couples TRBV19 to TRBJ2-3, with 9 bases aligning to TRBD1. Germline loops: CDR1 LNHDA, CDR2 SQIVND (reference sequence). The CDR3 is 14 residues long. The V gene end was trimmed by 6 bases and the J gene end by 4 bases; junction bases not matched to a gene: 5. The whole variable domain, remainder taken from reference TRBV19 and TRBJ2-3, is DGGITQSPKYLFRKEGQNVTLSCEQNLNHDAMYWYRQDPGQGLRLIYYSQIVNDFQKGDIAEGYSVSREKKESFPLTVTSAQKNPTAFYLCASSLDRGADTQYFGPGTRLTVL.